What follows describes a single TCR beta chain. Authors' methods: Amplifying reference gene primers gave estimates of nucleated cell counts. Assay: immunoSEQ multiplex PCR; the TCRdb copy retains only in-frame clones and omits some. The V and J calls and clone size were taken over from that table, and D and trimming were inferred from the DNA. The data show about 240,000 clones, around 83% seen once. This sample is part of a study of blood T cell repertoires in COVID-19. Turning to the study itself: The United States, Italy and Spain were the sources of the acute and convalescent COVID-19 samples. Sample material is recorded as cDNA or gDNA derived from T cells, B-cell-depleted T cells, or PBMCs.

Germline V gene data show CDR1 as SGHTA and CDR2 as FQGTGA. There are 16 residues in the CDR3. The V and J ends lost 5 bases and 7 bases, in that order; junction bases with no gene match: 10. This TCR was sampled from a woman of 80 years or more with acute or convalescent COVID-19. The specimen sequenced was peripheral blood. The chain joins TRBV7-3 to TRBJ2-2; 10 bases align to TRBD2. CDR3 protein: CASSKNPSGGGGELFF. Here the CDR3 DNA reads TGTGCCAGCAGCAAGAACCCTAGCGGGGGCGGCGGGGAGCTGTTTTTT.